This T cell receptor (beta chain) was recovered during a study of CD8+CD57+ T cells in acquired aplastic anemia. This CDR3 is 13 amino acids long. V lost 6 bases, J lost 3 bases, and 8 bases stayed unmatched. CDR1 and CDR2 (germline): DFQATT, SNEGSKA (reference sequence). Genomic DNA provided the template from which TCR beta VDJ and CDR3 profiles were obtained. TCRdb called the reads again in MiXCR, with one record for every CDR3 protein. The table records 180,000 or so distinct CDR3 sequences, 45% to 50% of them present only once. This clonotype was sampled from a human donor in good health. The sequencing sample was made of sorted CD4+, CD8+, or CD8+CD57+ T cells (not recorded which) from PBMCs. This chain connects TRBV20-1 to TRBJ2-7; 7 positions match TRBD1. The CDR3 here is CSAPSDRNYEQYF. DNA of the CDR3: TGCAGTGCGCCGTCGGACAGGAACTACGAGCAGTACTTC.